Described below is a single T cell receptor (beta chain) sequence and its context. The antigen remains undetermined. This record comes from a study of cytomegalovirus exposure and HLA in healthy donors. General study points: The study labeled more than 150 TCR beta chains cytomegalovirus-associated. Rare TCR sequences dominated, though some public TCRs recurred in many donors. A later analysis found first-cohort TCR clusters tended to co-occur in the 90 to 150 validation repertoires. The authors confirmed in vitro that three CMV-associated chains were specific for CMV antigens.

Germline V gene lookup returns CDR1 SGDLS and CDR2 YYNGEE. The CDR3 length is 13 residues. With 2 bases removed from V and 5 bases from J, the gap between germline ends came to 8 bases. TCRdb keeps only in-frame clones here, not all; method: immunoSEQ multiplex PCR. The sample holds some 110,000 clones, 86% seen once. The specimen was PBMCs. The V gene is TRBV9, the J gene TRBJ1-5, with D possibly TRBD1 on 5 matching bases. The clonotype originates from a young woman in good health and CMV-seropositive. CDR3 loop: CASSVDSDQPQHF. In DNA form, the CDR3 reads TGTGCCAGCAGCGTCGACAGTGATCAGCCCCAGCATTTT.